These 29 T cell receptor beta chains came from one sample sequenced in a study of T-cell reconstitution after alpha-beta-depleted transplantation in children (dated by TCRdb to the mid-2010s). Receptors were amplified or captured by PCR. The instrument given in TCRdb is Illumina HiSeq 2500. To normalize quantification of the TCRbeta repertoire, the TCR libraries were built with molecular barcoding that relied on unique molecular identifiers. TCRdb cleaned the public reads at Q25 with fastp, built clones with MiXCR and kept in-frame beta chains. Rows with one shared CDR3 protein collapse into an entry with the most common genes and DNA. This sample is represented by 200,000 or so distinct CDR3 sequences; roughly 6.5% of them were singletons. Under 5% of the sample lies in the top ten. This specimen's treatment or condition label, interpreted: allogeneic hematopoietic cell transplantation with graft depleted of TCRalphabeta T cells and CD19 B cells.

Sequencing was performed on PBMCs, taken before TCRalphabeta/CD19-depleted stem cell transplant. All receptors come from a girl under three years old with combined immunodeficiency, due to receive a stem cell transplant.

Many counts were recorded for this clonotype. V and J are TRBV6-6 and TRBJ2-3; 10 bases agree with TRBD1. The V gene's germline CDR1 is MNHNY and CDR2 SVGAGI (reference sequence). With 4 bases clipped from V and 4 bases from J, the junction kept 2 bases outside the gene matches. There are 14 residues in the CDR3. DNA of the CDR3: TGTGCCAGCAGTTCGACAGGGGGCGCAGATACGCAGTATTTT. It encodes CASSSTGGADTQYF.

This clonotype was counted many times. The CDR3 loop is CASSPRTGSYEQYF. DNA of the CDR3: TGTGCCAGCAGTCCTAGGACAGGCTCCTACGAGCAGTACTTC. The V and J genes are TRBV12-3 or TRBV12-4 and TRBJ2-7, with 7 bases aligning to TRBD1. V trimming: 5 bases; J trimming: 0 bases; junction bases outside the gene matches: 4. This CDR3 comprises 14 residues.

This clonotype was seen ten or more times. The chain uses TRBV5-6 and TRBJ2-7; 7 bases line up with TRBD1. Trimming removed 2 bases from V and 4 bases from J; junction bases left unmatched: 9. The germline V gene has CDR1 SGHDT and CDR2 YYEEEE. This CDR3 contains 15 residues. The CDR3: CASSFTGTAKYEQYF. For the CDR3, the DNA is TGTGCCAGCAGCTTTACCGGGACAGCTAAATACGAGCAGTACTTC. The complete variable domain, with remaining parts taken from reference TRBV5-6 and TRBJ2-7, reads DAGVTQSPTHLIKTRGQQVTLRCSPKSGHDTVSWYQQALGQGPQFIFQYYEEEERQRGNFPDRFSGHQFPNYSSELNVNALLLGDSALYLCASSFTGTAKYEQYFGPGTRLTVT.

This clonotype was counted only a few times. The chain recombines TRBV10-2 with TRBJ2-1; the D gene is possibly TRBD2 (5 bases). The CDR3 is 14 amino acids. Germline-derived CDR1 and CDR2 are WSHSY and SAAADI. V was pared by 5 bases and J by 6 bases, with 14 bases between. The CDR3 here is CASSIALAFNEQFF. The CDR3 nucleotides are TGCGCCAGCAGTATTGCGCTAGCCTTCAATGAGCAGTTCTTC.

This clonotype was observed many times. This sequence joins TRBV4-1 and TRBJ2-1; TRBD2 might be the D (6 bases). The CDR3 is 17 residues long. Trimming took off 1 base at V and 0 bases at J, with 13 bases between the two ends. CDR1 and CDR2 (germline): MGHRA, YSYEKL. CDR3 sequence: CASSQVFFGSSYNEQFF. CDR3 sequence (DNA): TGCGCCAGCAGCCAAGTTTTTTTCGGGAGCTCCTACAATGAGCAGTTCTTC.

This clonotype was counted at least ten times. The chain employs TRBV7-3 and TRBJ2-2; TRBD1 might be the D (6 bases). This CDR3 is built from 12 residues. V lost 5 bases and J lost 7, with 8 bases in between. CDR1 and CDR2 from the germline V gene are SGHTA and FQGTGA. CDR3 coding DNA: TGTGCCAGCAGCACAGGGTTCGGGGAGCTGTTTTTT. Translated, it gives CASSTGFGELFF.

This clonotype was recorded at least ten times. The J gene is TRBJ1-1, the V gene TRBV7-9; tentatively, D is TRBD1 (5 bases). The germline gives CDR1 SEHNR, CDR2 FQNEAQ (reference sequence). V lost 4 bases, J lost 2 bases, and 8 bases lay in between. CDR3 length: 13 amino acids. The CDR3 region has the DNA TGTGCCAGCAGCTGGCAGGGAAACACTGAAGCTTTCTTT. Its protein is CASSWQGNTEAFF. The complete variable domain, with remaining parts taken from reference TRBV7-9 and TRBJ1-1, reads DTGVSQNPRHKITKRGQNVTFRCDPISEHNRLYWYRQTLGQGPEFLTYFQNEAQLEKSRLLSDRFSAERPKGSFSTLEIQRTEQGDSAMYLCASSWQGNTEAFFGQGTRLTVV.

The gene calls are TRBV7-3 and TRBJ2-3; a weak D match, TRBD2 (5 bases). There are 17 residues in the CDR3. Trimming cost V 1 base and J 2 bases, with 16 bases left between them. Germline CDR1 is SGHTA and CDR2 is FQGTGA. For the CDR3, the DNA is TGTGCCAGCAGCTTAAGAGGGAGTACGGGTTCCACAGATACGCAGTATTTT. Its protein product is CASSLRGSTGSTDTQYF.

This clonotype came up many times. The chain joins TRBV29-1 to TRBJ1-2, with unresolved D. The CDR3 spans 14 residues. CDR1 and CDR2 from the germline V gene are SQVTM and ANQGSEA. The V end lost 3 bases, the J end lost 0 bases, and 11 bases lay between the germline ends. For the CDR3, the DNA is TGCAGCGTTGATGATCTCCAGGCTAACTATGGCTACACCTTC. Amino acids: CSVDDLQANYGYTF.

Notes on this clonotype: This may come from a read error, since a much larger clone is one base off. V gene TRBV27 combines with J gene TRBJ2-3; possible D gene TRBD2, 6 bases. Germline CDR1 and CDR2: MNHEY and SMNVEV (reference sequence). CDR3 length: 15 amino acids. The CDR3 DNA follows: TGTGCCAGCAGTTTAACGGCGGGGAGCACATATACGCAGTATTTT. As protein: CASSLTAGSTYTQYF.

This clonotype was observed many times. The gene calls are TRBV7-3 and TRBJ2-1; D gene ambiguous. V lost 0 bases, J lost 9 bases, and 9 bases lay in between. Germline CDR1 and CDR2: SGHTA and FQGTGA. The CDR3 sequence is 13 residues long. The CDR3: CASSLTSAAEQFF. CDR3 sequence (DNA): TGTGCCAGCAGCTTAACGTCGGCGGCTGAGCAGTTCTTC.

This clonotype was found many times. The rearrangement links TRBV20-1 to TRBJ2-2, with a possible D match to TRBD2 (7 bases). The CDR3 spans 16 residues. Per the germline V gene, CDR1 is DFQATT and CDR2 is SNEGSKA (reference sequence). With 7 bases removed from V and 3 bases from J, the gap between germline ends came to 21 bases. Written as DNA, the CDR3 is TGCAGTGTCTCCAGGTCGGGGGGCAAACACACCGGGGAGCTGTTTTTT. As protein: CSVSRSGGKHTGELFF.

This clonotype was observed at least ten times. This CDR3 reads CSVDNPLTGALLAFF. Here the CDR3 DNA reads TGCAGCGTTGATAACCCCCTTACAGGGGCCCTATTGGCTTTCTTT. V gene TRBV29-1 combines with J gene TRBJ1-1, with 7 bases lining up with TRBD1. Germline-derived CDR1 and CDR2 are SQVTM and ANQGSEA. V was clipped by 3 bases and J by 11 bases; unmatched bases: 18. This CDR3 region has 15 residues.

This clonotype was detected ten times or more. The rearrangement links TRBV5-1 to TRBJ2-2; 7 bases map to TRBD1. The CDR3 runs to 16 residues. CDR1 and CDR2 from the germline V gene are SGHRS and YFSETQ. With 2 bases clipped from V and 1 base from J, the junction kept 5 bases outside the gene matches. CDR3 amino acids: CASSFPRDRNTGELFF. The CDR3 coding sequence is TGCGCCAGCAGCTTTCCCCGGGACAGGAACACCGGGGAGCTGTTTTTT. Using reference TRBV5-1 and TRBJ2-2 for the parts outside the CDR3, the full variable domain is KAGVTQTPRYLIKTRGQQVTLSCSPISGHRSVSWYQQTPGQGLQFLFEYFSETQRNKGNFPGRFSGRQFSNSRSEMNVSTLELGDSALYLCASSFPRDRNTGELFFGEGSRLTVL.

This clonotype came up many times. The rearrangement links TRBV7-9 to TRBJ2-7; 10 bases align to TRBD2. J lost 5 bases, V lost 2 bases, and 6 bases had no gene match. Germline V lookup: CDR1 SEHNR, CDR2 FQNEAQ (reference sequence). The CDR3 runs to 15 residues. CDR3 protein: CASSLLASGSNEQYF. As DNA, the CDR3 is TGTGCCAGCAGCTTACTGGCTAGCGGGAGCAACGAGCAGTACTTC. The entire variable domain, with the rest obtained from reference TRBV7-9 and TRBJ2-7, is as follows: DTGVSQNPRHKITKRGQNVTFRCDPISEHNRLYWYRQTLGQGPEFLTYFQNEAQLEKSRLLSDRFSAERPKGSFSTLEIQRTEQGDSAMYLCASSLLASGSNEQYFGPGTRLTVT.

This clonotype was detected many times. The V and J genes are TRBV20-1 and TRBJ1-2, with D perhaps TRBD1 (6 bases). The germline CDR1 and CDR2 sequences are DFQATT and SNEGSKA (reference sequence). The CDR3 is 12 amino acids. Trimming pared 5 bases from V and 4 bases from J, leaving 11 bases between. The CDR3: CSAPDRPYGYTF. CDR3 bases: TGCAGTGCTCCCGACAGGCCCTATGGCTACACCTTC.

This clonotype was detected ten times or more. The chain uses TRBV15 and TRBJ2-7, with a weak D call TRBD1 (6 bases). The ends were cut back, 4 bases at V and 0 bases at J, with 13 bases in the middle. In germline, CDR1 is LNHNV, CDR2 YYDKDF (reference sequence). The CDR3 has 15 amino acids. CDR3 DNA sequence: TGTGCCACCAGCAAGGACAGATACAGCTCCTACGAGCAGTACTTC. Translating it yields CATSKDRYSSYEQYF.

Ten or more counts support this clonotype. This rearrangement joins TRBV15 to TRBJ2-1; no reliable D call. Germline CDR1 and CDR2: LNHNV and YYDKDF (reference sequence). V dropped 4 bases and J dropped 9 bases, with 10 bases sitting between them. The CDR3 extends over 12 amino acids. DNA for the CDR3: TGTGCCACCAGCAACCTTCGGACTGAGCAGTTCTTC. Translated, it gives CATSNLRTEQFF.

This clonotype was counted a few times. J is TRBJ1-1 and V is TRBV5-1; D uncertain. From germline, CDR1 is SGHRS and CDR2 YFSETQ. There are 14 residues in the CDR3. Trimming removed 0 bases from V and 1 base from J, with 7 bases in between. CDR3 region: CASSLEVANTEAFF. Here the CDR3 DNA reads TGCGCCAGCAGCTTGGAGGTCGCGAACACTGAAGCTTTCTTT. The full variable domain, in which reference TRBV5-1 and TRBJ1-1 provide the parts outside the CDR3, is KAGVTQTPRYLIKTRGQQVTLSCSPISGHRSVSWYQQTPGQGLQFLFEYFSETQRNKGNFPGRFSGRQFSNSRSEMNVSTLELGDSALYLCASSLEVANTEAFFGQGTRLTVV.

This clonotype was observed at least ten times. The CDR3 DNA follows: TGCAGTGCTCACTCTCCCCGGGGGGGGCTGAACACTGAAGCTTTCTTT. This codes for CSAHSPRGGLNTEAFF. The V and J genes are TRBV20-1 and TRBJ1-1; TRBD1 is a possible D gene (6 bases). Germline CDR1 DFQATT, CDR2 SNEGSKA (reference sequence). CDR3 length: 16 residues. Between the trimmed V and J ends, which lost 5 bases and 0 bases, there was a span of 19 bases.

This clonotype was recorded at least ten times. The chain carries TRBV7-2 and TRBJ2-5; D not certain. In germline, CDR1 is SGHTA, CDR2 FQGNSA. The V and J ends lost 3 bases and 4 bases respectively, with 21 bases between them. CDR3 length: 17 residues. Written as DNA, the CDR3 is TGTGCCAGCAGCTTTAGGTCCGGGCTTCGCGGTCCAGAGACCCAGTACTTC. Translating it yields CASSFRSGLRGPETQYF.

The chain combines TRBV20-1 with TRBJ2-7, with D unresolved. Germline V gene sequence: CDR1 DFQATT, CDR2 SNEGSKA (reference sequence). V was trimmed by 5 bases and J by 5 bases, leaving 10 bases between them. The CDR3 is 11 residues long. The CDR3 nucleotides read TGCAGTGCTGACGCGATCCACGAGCAGTACTTC. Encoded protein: CSADAIHEQYF.

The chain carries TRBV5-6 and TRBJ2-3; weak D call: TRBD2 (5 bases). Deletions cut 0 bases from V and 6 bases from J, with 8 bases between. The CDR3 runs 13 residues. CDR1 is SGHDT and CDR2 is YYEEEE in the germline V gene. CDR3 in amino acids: CASSLGTFDTQYF. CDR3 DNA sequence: TGTGCCAGCAGCTTGGGGACTTTTGATACGCAGTATTTT.

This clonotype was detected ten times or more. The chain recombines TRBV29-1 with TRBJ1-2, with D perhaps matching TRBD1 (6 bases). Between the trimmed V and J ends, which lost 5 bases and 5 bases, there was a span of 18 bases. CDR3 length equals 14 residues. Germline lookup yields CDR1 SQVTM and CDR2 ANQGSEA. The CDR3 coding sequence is TGCAGCGTTCTTGATTGGGACACTGATTATGGCTACACCTTC. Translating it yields CSVLDWDTDYGYTF.

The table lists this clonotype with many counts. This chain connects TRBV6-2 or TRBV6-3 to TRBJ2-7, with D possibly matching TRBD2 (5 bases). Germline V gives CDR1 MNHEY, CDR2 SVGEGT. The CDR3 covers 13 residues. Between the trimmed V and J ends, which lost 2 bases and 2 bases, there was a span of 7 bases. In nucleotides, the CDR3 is TGTGCCAGCAGTTACGACGGGGCCTACGAGCAGTACTTC. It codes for CASSYDGAYEQYF.

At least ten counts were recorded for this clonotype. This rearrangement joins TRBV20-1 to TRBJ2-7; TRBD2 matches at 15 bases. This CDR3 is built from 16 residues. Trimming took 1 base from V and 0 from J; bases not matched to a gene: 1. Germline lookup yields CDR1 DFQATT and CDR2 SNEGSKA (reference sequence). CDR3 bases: TGCAGTGCTAGAGGGACTAGCGGGAGGGCCTCCTACGAGCAGTACTTC. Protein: CSARGTSGRASYEQYF.

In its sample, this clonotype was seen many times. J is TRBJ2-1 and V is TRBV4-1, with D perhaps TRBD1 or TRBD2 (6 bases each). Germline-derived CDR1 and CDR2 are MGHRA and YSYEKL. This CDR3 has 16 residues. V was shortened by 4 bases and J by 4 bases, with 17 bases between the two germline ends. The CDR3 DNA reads TGCGCCAGCAGCCCAATGGAGGGGGACTGGTACAATGAGCAGTTCTTC. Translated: CASSPMEGDWYNEQFF.

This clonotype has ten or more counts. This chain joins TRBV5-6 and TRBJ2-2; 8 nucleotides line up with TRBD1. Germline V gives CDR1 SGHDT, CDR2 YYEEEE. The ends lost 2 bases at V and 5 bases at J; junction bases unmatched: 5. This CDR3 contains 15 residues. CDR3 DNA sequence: TGTGCCAGCAGCTTCAGGACAGGGTGGACCGGGGAGCTGTTTTTT. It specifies CASSFRTGWTGELFF.

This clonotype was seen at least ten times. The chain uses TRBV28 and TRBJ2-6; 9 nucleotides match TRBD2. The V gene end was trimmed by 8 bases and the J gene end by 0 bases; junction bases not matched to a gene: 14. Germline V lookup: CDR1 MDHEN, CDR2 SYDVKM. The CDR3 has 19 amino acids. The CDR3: CASEGTSYLPLSGANVLTF. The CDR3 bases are TGTGCCAGCGAAGGGACTAGCTATCTCCCCCTCTCTGGGGCCAACGTCCTGACTTTC.